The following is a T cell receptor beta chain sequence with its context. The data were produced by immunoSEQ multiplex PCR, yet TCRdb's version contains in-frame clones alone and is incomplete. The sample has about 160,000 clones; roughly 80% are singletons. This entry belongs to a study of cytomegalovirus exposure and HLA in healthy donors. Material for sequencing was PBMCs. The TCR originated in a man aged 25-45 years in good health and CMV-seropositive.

The CDR3, as DNA: TGCGCCAGCAGTCCTACAGGGAACGAGCAGCCCCAGCATTTT. This codes for CASSPTGNEQPQHF. This chain connects TRBV10-2 to TRBJ1-5; weak D call: TRBD1 (6 bases). Germline loops: CDR1 WSHSY, CDR2 SAAADI. The CDR3 consists of 14 residues. The V end lost 5 bases, the J end lost 7 bases, and 15 bases lay between the germline ends.